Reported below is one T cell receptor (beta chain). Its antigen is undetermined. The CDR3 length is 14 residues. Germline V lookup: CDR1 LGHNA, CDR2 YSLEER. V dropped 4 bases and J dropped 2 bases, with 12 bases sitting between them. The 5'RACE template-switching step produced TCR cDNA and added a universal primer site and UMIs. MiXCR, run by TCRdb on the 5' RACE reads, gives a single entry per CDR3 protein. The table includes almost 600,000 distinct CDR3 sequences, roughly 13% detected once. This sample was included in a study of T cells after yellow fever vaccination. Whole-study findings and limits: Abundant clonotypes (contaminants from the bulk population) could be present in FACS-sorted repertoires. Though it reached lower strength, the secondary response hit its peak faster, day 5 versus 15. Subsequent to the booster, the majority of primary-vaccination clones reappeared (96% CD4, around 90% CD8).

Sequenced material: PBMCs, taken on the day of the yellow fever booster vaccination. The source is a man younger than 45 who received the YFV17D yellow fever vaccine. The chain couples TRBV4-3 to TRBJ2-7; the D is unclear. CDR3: CASSPGRGTYEQYF. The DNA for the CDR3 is TGCGCCAGCAGCCCCGGACGTGGAACCTACGAGCAGTACTTC.